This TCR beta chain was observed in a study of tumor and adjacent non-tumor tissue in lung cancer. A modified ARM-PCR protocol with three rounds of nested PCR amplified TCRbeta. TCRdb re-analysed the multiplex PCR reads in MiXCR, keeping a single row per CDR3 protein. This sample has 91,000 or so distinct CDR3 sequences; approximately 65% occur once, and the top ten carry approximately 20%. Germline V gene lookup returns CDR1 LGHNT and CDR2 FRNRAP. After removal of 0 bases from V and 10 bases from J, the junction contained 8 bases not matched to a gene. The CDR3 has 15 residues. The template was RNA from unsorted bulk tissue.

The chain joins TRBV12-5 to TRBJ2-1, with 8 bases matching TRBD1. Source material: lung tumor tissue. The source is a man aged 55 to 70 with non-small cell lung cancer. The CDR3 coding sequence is TGTGCTAGTGGTTTGGTGCGGGACAGGCAACCGGAGCAGTTCTTC. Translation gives CASGLVRDRQPEQFF.